The T cell receptor (beta chain) under discussion was sequenced for a study of Ad26.COV2.S vaccination and SARS-CoV-2 variants. Study as a whole: The COV1001 Ad26.COV2.S trial arm included the donor. Each vaccinee took Ad26.COV2.S intramuscularly, once or twice 56 days apart.

Regarding the study as a whole: The placebo group had lower spike-specific TCR breadth than the vaccine recipients did.

Described treatment: roughly 19 received Ad26.COV2.S at low or high dose, single or two shots; several received placebo; per-sample allocation not given. Day 63 after the first injection of vaccine or placebo was the sampling time. An Ad26 vector carrying the Wuhan-strain SARS-CoV-2 spike served as the vaccine. Details on this clone: Its antigen is not identified.

V lost 1 base and J lost 0, with 4 bases in between. CDR1 and CDR2 (germline): SGHTS, YDEGEE. The CDR3 runs to 13 residues. Here immunoSEQ multiplex PCR was the method, and the copy in TCRdb shows in-frame clones only, minus some. The sample records about 350,000 clones, more than 75% being singletons. The TCR comes from a person between 18 and 65 years old who received the Ad26.COV2.S COVID-19 vaccine or a placebo. The specimen was peripheral blood, collected in a trial of Ad26.COV2.S vaccine versus placebo. This chain links TRBV5-8 with TRBJ2-5, with D hard to call. The CDR3 spells CASSLIYQETQYF. DNA for the CDR3: TGTGCCAGCAGCTTGATATACCAAGAGACCCAGTACTTC.